This TCR beta chain came from a study of shared clonotypes between healthy human individuals. Method: immunoSEQ multiplex PCR; TCRdb's copy keeps in-frame clones and lacks some. The sample holds under 650,000 clones, about 96% seen once. Germline assignment: CDR1 GTSNPN and CDR2 SVGIG (reference sequence). V was pared by 0 bases and J by 6 bases, with 13 bases between. This CDR3 is built from 14 residues. The sequenced sample was naive CD4+ T cells sorted from blood. Subset described: CD45RA+ positively selected. This clonotype was obtained from a woman younger than 45 in good health. J is TRBJ2-3 and V is TRBV30; D perhaps matches TRBD2 (5 bases). The CDR3 reads CAWSVLGVSDTQYF. In DNA form, the CDR3 reads TGTGCCTGGAGTGTTTTGGGAGTCAGTGATACGCAGTATTTT.